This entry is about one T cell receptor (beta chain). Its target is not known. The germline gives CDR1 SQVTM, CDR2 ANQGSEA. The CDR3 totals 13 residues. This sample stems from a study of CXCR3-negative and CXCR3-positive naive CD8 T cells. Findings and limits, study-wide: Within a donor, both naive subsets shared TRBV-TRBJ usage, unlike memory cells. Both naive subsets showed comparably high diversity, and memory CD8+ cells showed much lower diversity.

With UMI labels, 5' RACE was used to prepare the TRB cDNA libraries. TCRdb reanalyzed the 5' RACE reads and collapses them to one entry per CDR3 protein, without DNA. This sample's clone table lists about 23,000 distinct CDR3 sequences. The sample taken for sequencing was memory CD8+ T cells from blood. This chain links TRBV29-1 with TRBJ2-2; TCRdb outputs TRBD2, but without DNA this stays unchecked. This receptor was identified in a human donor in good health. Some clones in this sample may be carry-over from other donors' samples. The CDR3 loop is CSTKRENTGELFF.